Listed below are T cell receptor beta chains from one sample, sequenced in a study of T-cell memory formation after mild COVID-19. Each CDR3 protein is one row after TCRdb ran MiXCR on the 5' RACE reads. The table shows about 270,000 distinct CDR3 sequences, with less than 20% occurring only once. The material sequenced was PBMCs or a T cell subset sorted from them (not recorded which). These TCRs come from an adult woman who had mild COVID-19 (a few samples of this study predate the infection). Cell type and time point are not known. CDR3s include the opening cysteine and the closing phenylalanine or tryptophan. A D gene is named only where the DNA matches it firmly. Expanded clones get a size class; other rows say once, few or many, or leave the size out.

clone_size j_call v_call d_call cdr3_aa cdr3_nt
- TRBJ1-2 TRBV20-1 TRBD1 CSANPQGAVRYGYTF TGCAGTGCTAACCCCCAGGGGGCTGTTCGGTATGGCTACACCTTC
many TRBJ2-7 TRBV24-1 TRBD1 CATSDSRGKTGGNEQYF TGTGCCACCAGTGATTCCCGGGGAAAGACAGGGGGCAACGAGCAGTACTTC
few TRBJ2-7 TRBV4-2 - CASSQGGWEQYF TGTGCCAGCAGCCAGGGCGGGTGGGAGCAGTACTTC
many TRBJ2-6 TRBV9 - CASSVGRRESSGANVLTF TGTGCCAGCAGCGTAGGGAGGAGGGAGAGCTCTGGGGCCAACGTCCTGACTTTC
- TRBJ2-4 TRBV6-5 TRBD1 CASSPPRGSKNIQYF TGTGCCAGCAGCCCTCCCAGGGGGTCCAAAAACATTCAGTACTTC
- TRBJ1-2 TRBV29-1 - CSVVVPGRDYGYTF TGCAGCGTTGTGGTCCCAGGAAGAGACTATGGCTACACCTTC
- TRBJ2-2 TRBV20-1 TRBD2 CSARVFARLAGGGAGELFF TGCAGTGCTAGAGTTTTCGCGCGTCTAGCGGGAGGGGGTGCCGGGGAGCTGTTTTTT
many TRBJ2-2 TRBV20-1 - CSAREANKNTGELFF TGCAGTGCTAGAGAGGCTAACAAAAACACCGGGGAGCTGTTTTTT
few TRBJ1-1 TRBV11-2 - CASSLDHRENTEAFF TGTGCCAGCAGCTTAGACCACAGGGAGAACACTGAAGCTTTCTTT
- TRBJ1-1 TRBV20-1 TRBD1 CSARRTGGRTEAFF TGCAGTGCTAGACGGACAGGGGGAAGAACTGAAGCTTTCTTT
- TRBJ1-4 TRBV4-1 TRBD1 CASSRRTGDNEKLFF TGCGCCAGCAGCCGGCGGACAGGGGATAATGAAAAACTGTTTTTT
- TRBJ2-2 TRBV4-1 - CASSQERGRVTGELFF TGCGCCAGCAGCCAAGAGAGAGGCAGGGTCACCGGGGAGCTGTTTTTT
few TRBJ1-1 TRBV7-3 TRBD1 CASSQGGLNTEAFF TGTGCCAGCAGCCAGGGGGGCCTGAACACTGAAGCTTTCTTT
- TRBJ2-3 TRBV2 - CASSEGPSTDTQYF TGTGCCAGCAGCGAAGGACCTAGCACAGATACGCAGTATTTT
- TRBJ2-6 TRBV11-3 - CASSLEGFGANVLTF TGTGCCAGCAGCTTAGAGGGGTTCGGGGCCAACGTCCTGACTTTC
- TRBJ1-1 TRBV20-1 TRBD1 CSVARTGNTEAFF TGCAGTGTAGCACGGACAGGGAACACTGAAGCTTTCTTT
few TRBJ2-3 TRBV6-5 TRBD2 CASSARLAAADTQYF TGTGCCAGCAGTGCAAGACTAGCCGCCGCAGATACGCAGTATTTT
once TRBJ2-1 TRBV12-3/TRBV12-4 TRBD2 CASSAGSGRSHEQFF TGTGCCAGCAGTGCCGGGAGCGGGAGGTCCCATGAGCAGTTCTTC
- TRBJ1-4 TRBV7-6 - CASSSFGHSNEKLFF TGTGCCAGCAGCTCGTTCGGCCATAGTAATGAAAAACTGTTTTTT
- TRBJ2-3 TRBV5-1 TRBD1 CASTSLGTGGTDTQYF TGCGCCAGCACCTCACTAGGGACAGGGGGCACAGATACGCAGTATTTT
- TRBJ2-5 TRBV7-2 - CASSPSSTETQYF TGTGCCAGCAGCCCATCTAGCACCGAGACCCAGTACTTC
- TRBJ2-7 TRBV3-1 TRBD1 CASSQGTGTYEQYF TGTGCCAGCAGCCAGGGGACAGGGACCTACGAGCAGTACTTC
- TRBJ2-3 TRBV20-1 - CSARAPGRGTDTQYF TGCAGTGCCCGGGCTCCCGGTAGGGGCACAGATACGCAGTATTTT
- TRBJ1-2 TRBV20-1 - CSGRHGGSGYGYTF TGCAGTGGTCGACACGGGGGTTCTGGGTATGGCTACACCTTC
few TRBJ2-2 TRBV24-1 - CATKESSKTELFF TGTGCCACCAAAGAATCCTCCAAAACAGAGCTGTTTTTT
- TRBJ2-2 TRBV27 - CASSKNSGVSTGELFF TGTGCCAGCAGTAAAAATTCAGGGGTCTCGACCGGGGAGCTGTTTTTT
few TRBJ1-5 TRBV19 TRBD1 CASSIGWDRAEQPQHF TGTGCCAGTAGTATAGGGTGGGACAGGGCTGAACAGCCCCAGCATTTT
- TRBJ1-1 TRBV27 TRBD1 CASRRGTARGTEAFF TGTGCCAGTCGTAGGGGGACAGCCCGGGGCACTGAAGCTTTCTTT
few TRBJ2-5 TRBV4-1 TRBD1 CASSPDRGKETQYF TGCGCCAGCAGCCCGGACAGGGGAAAGGAGACCCAGTACTTC
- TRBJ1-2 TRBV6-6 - CASSPVGVFDGYTF TGTGCCAGCAGTCCCGTGGGGGTCTTTGATGGCTACACCTTC
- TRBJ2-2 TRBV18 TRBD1 CASSPLTPGTGSGELFF TGTGCCAGCTCACCCCTGACCCCCGGGACAGGGTCCGGGGAGCTGTTTTTT
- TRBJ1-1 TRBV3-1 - CASSQHRVFTEAFF TGTGCCAGCAGCCAGCACAGGGTCTTCACTGAAGCTTTCTTT
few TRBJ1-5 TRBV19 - CASSMEPSSNQPQHF TGTGCCAGTAGTATGGAGCCTAGTAGCAATCAGCCCCAGCATTTT
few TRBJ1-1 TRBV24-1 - CATSDSYSGGDTEAFF TGTGCCACCAGTGATTCCTACTCGGGGGGGGACACTGAAGCTTTCTTT
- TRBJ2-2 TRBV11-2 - CASSLEVGELFF TGTGCCAGCAGCTTAGAGGTCGGGGAGCTGTTTTTT
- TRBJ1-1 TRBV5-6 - CASSPRRTYTEAFF TGTGCCAGCAGCCCCAGACGGACCTACACTGAAGCTTTCTTT
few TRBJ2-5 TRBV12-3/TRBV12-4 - CASSFLWGETQYF TGTGCCAGCAGTTTTTTGTGGGGAGAGACCCAGTACTTC
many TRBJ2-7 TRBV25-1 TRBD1 CASSDFGTGSEQYF TGTGCCAGCAGTGATTTCGGGACAGGGAGTGAGCAGTACTTC
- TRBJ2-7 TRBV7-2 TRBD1 CASSEDPGTANSYEQYF TGTGCCAGCAGCGAAGACCCAGGGACAGCGAACTCCTACGAGCAGTACTTC
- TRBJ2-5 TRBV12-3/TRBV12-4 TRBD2 CASSSGLARRF TGTGCCAGCAGTTCCGGACTAGCCCGAAGGTTC
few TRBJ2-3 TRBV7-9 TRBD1 CASSSSFGTGGDTQYF TGTGCCAGCAGCTCCTCGTTCGGGACAGGAGGCGATACGCAGTATTTT
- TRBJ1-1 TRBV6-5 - CASTGPEGTEAFF TGTGCCAGCACCGGGCCTGAGGGGACTGAAGCTTTCTTT
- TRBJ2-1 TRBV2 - CASSEESSPSEQFF TGTGCCAGCAGTGAGGAGAGCAGCCCAAGTGAGCAGTTCTTC
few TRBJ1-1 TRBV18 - CASSREGFSTEAFF TGTGCCAGCTCAAGGGAGGGGTTTTCCACTGAAGCTTTCTTT
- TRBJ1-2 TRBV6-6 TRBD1 CASSYGQGRNYGYTF TGTGCCAGCAGTTACGGACAGGGACGTAACTATGGCTACACCTTC
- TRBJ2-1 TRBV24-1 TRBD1 CATQTPGQGSDEQFF TGTGCCACCCAAACCCCGGGACAGGGGAGCGATGAGCAGTTCTTC
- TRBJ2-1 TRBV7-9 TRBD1 CASSLAGDRAGNEQFF TGTGCCAGCAGCTTAGCCGGGGACAGGGCTGGGAATGAGCAGTTCTTC
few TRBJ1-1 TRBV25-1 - CASSQTTVLNTEAFF TGTGCCAGCAGTCAAACGACAGTACTGAACACTGAAGCTTTCTTT
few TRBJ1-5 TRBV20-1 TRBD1 CSARPNTGGNSNQPQHF TGCAGTGCACGACCTAATACAGGGGGGAATAGCAATCAGCCCCAGCATTTT
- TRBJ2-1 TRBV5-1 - CASSLGDFNEQFF TGCGCCAGCAGCTTGGGGGACTTCAATGAGCAGTTCTTC
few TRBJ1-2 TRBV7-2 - CASSLFAGQDYGYTF TGTGCCAGCAGCTTATTTGCGGGCCAGGACTATGGCTACACCTTC
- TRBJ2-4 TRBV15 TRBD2 CATSRDSGGTKNIQYF TGTGCCACCAGCAGAGATTCCGGGGGGACCAAAAACATTCAGTACTTC
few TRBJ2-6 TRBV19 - CASSISWGSGANVLTF TGTGCCAGTAGTATCTCGTGGGGGTCTGGGGCCAACGTCCTGACTTTC
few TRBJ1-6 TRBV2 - CASSGSGGSTANSPLHF TGTGCCAGCAGCGGCTCAGGCGGGAGTACCGCTAATTCACCCCTCCACTTT
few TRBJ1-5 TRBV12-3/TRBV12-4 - CASSLKDGNQPQHF TGTGCCAGCAGTTTAAAGGATGGCAATCAGCCCCAGCATTTT